This T cell receptor beta chain was retrieved from a study of OX40 agonist ivuxolimab in advanced cancers. Overall study findings and caveats: On average, CD8+ T cells had more expanded clones than CD4+. In the 0.1 to 3.0 mg/kg range, CD4+ and CD8+ blood T cells had expanded clonally by week 6.

Profiled with immunoSEQ multiplex PCR; TCRdb holds only in-frame clones, not every one. The sample yields 77,000 or so clones, around 93% seen once. Germline loops: CDR1 GTSNPN, CDR2 SVGIG (reference sequence). The V end lost 4 bases, the J end lost 3 bases, and 16 bases lay between the germline ends. The CDR3 spans 14 residues. As to this clone: The antigen remains unidentified.

V and J are TRBV30 and TRBJ2-7; D is perhaps TRBD1 (7 bases). The origin of this receptor is an adult with an advanced solid tumor such as melanoma, head and neck, liver or kidney cancer. The sample in question was CD4+ or CD8+ T cells sorted from blood, obtained in a trial of the OX40 agonist ivuxolimab. CDR3 in amino acids: CAWIRQGSGYEQYF. For the CDR3, the DNA is TGTGCCTGGATCCGACAGGGTAGCGGCTACGAGCAGTACTTC. The complete variable domain, with remaining parts taken from reference TRBV30 and TRBJ2-7, reads SQTIHQWPATLVQPVGSPLSLECTVEGTSNPNLYWYRQAAGRGLQLLFYSVGIGQISSEVPQNLSASRPQDRQFILSSKKLLLSDSGFYLCAWIRQGSGYEQYFGPGTRLTVT.